What follows describes a single T cell receptor (beta chain). Its antigen is undetermined. The repertoire was sequenced with immunoSEQ multiplex PCR; TCRdb's copy has only in-frame clones and lacks some. The sample carries some 2.3 million clones, approximately 93% recorded once. The sample is drawn from a study of shared clonotypes between healthy human individuals. Overall study context: CD4 naive and CD4 memory each took three plates per donor, while CD8 naive took two and CD8 memory one. The study's findings and limits: Measured sharing among donors was expected to vary with sequencing depth.

Each donor was a Caucasian adult residing in Nashville, Tennessee. Germline assignment: CDR1 SGDLS and CDR2 YYNGEE. The CDR3 spans 15 residues. V was clipped by 0 bases and J by 1 base; unmatched bases: 2. The chain recombines TRBV9 with TRBJ2-7, with 9 bases lining up with TRBD2. This receptor was taken from a man between 18 and 29 years old in good health. Some clones in this sample may be carry-over from other donors' samples. The specimen was naive CD4+ T cells from PBMCs. Sample subset: CD45RA+ positively selected. This CDR3 is CASSVVAGESYEQYF. CDR3 nucleotide sequence: TGTGCCAGCAGCGTAGTAGCGGGAGAGTCCTACGAGCAGTACTTC.